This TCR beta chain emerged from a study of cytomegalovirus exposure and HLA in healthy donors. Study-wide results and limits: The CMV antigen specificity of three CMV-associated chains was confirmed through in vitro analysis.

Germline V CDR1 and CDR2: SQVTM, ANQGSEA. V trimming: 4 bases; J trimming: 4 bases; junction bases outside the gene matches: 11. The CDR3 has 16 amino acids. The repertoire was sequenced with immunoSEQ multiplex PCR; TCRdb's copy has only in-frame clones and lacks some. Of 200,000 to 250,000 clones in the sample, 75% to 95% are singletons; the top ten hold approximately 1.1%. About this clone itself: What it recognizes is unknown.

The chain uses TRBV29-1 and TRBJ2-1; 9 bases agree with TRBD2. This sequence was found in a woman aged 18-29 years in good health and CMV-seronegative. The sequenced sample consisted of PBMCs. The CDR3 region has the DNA TGCAGCGTTGGTGGAGTAGCGGGAGAAGGTTACAATGAGCAGTTCTTC. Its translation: CSVGGVAGEGYNEQFF.